This TCR beta chain was found in a study of blood T cell repertoires in COVID-19. Study-wide context: Acute and convalescent COVID-19 samples came from the United States, Italy and Spain. Sample material is recorded as cDNA or gDNA derived from T cells, B-cell-depleted T cells, or PBMCs.

This clone has just a few counts. Enrollment of patients from Seattle took place during active infection, with longitudinal follow-up. Per the authors' pipeline: Amplification of reference gene primers provided the estimated nucleated cell counts. Libraries were prepared by immunoSEQ multiplex PCR; TCRdb keeps only in-frame clonotypes and omits some of them. V, J and clone size are those of that table, while D and trimming were read from the DNA. The profile shows roughly 190,000 clones, approximately 87% of them singletons. The sample consisted of peripheral blood. This sequence originates from a woman aged 60-70 years with COVID-19, enrolled during active disease.

CDR3 DNA sequence: TGTGCCAGTAGTATGGGACAGGGTTATGAAAAACTGTTTTTT. Translating it yields CASSMGQGYEKLFF. The chain recombines TRBV19 with TRBJ1-4, with TRBD1 matching 9 bases. CDR3 length: 14 residues. The trim removed 3 bases at V and 6 bases at J, leaving 2 bases unmatched. Looked up from germline, CDR1 is LNHDA and CDR2 is SQIVND (reference sequence).